This T cell receptor beta chain was recorded in a study of blood T cells in healthy people across ages. Findings and limits, study-wide: Age advanced and TCR beta diversity per million T cells fell, roughly linearly.

Next came a second PCR, run for about 7 to 12 cycles, which used a sample-barcoded 5' primer along with a J-beta primer mix. Sequencing yielded, for each sample, at least 3 million paired-end reads carrying CDR3. TCRdb reprocessed the 5' RACE reads with MiXCR, giving one entry per CDR3 protein. The sample lists 550,000 to 750,000 distinct CDR3 sequences; about 21% were seen once. The CDR3 is 16 residues long. V lost 2 bases to trimming and J lost 7 bases, with 20 bases between them. Germline loops: CDR1 MGHRA, CDR2 YSYEKL. Concerning this clonotype: Its antigen is unidentified.

The receptor was derived from a man aged 65-85 years in good health. Source material: blood. The genes are TRBV4-1 and TRBJ2-5; the D gene is possibly TRBD1 (6 bases). CDR3 protein: CASSQPLEDRSGTQYF. CDR3 coding DNA: TGCGCCAGCAGCCAACCACTAGAAGACAGGTCCGGGACCCAGTACTTC.